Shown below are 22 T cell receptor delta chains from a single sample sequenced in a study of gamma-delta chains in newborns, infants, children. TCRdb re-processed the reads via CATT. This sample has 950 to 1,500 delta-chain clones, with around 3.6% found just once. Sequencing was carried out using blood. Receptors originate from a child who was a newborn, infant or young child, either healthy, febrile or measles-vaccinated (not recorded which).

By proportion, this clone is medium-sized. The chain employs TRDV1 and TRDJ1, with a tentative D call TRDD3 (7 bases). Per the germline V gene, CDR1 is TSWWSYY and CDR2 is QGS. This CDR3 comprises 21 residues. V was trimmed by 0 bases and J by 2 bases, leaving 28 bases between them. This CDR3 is CALGELVLSYGVDTGTDKLIF. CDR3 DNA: TGTGCTCTTGGGGAACTAGTCCTCTCCTACGGGGTGGATACGGGAACCGATAAACTCATCTTT.

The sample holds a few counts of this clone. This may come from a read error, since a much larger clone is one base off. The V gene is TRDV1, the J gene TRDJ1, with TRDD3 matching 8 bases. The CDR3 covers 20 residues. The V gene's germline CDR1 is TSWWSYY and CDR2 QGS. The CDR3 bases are TGTGCTCTTGGGGAACTAAATACCTACTGGGGGTCCTTGTACACCGATAGACTCATCTTT. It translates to CALGELNTYWGSLYTDRLIF.

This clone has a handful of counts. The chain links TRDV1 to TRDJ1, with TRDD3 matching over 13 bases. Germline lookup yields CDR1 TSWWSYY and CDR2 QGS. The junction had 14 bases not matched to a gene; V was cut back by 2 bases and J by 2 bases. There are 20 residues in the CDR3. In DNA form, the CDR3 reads TGTGCTCTTGGGGAATCCGGCTATACTGGGGGATACGCGTGGACCGATAAACTCATCTTT. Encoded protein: CALGESGYTGGYAWTDKLIF.

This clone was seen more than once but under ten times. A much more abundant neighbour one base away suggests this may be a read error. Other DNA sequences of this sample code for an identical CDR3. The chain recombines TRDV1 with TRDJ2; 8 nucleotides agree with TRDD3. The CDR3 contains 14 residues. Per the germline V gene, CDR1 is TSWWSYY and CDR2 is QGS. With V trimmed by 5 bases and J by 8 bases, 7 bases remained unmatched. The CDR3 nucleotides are TGTGCTCTTGGGTGGGGATACCGGACGGCACAACTCTTCTTT. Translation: CALGWGYRTAQLFF.

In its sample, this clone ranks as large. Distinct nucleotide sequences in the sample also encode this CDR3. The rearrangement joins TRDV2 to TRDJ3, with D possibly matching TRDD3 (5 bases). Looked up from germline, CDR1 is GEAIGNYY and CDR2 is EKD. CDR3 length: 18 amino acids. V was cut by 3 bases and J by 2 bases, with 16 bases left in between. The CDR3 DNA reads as TGTGCCTGTGACGTCTTCGGGGGTTCTCCCTGGGACACCCGACAGATGTTTTTC. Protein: CACDVFGGSPWDTRQMFF.

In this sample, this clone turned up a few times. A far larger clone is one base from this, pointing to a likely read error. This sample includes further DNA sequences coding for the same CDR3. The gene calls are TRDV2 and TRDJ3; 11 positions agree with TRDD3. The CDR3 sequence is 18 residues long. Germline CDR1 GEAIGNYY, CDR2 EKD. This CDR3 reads CACDTVLGDKWDTRQMFF. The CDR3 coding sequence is TGTGCCTGTGACACCGTACTGGGGGATAAATGGGACACACGACAGATGTTTTTC.

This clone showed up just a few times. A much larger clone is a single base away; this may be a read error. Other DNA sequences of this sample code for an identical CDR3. CDR3 bases: TGTGCCTGTAGCTGGGCCTACCGTGTACTGGGGGACCCTTTGACAGCTCAACTCTTCTTT. Translation gives CACSWAYRVLGDPLTAQLFF. V usage is TRDV3 and J usage is TRDJ2, with TRDD3 matching 9 bases. The germline CDR1 and CDR2 sequences are TVYSNPD and GDNSRS (reference sequence). CDR3 length: 20 residues.

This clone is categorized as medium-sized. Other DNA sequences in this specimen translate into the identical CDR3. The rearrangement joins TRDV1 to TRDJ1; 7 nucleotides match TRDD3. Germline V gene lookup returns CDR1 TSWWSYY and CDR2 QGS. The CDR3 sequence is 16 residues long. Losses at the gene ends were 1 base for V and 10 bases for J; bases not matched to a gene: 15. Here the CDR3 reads CALGERPLLGSLLLIF. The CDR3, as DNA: TGTGCTCTTGGGGAACGACCCCTACTGGGGTCCTTACTACTCATCTTT.

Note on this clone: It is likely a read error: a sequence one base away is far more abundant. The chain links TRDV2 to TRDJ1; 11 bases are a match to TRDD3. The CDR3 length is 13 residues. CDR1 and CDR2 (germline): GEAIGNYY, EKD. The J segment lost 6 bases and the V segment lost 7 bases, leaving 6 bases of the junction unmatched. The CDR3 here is CAWAYWGINKLIF. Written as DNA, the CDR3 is TGTGCCTGGGCCTACTGGGGGATAAATAAACTCATCTTT.

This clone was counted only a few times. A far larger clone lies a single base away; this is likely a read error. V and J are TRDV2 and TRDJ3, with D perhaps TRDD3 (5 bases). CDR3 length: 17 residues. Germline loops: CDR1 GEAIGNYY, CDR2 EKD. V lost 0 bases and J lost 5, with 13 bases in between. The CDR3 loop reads CACDTAGTPRDTRQMFF. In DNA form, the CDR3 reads TGTGCCTGTGACACCGCGGGGACCCCCCGGGACACCCGACAGATGTTTTTC.

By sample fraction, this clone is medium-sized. This chain's CDR3 is CALGVPPETGGYGDKLIF. The CDR3 DNA reads as TGTGCTCTTGGGGTTCCTCCTGAAACTGGGGGATACGGCGATAAACTCATCTTT. The chain links TRDV1 to TRDJ1, with 13 positions matching TRDD3. The CDR3 is made up of 18 amino acids. Trimming removed 4 bases from V and 4 bases from J; junction bases left unmatched: 12. Per the germline V gene, CDR1 is TSWWSYY and CDR2 is QGS.

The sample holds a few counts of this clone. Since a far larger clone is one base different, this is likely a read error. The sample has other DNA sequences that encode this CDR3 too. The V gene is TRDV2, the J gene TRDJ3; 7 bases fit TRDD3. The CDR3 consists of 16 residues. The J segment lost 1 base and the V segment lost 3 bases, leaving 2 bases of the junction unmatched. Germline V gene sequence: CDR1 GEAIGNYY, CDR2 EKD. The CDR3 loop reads CACDWGSSWDTRQMFF. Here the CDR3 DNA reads TGTGCCTGTGACTGGGGGAGTTCCTGGGACACCCGACAGATGTTTTTC.

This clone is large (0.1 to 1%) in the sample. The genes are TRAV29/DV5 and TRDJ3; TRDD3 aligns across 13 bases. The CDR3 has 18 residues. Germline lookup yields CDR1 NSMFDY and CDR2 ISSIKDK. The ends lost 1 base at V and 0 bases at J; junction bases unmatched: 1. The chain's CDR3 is CAASNWGIRSWDTRQMFF. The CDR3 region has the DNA TGTGCAGCAAGCAACTGGGGGATACGCTCCTGGGACACCCGACAGATGTTTTTC.

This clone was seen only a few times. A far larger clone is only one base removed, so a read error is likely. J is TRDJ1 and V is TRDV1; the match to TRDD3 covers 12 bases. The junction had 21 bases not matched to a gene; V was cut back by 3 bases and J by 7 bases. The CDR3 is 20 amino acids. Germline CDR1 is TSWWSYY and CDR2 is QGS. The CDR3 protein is CALGDFSQYWGIQLSGKLIF. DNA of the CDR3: TGTGCTCTTGGGGACTTCTCCCAGTACTGGGGGATACAATTGTCCGGTAAACTCATCTTT.

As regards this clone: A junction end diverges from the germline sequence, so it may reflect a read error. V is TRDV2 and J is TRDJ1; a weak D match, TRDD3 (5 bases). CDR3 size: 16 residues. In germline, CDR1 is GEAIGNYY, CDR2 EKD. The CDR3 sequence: CACDTRRYTKTDRLIF. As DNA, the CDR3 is TGTGCCTGTGACACGCGGCGGTATACGAAAACCGATAGACTCATCTTT.

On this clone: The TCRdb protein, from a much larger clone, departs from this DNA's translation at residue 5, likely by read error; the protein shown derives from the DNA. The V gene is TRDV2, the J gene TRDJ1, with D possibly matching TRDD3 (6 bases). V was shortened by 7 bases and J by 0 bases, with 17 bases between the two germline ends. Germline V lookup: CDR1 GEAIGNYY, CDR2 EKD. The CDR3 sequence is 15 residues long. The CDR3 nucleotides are TGTGCCTGCCATATTGGGGGTCCGTACACCGATAAACTCATCTTT. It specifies CACHIGGPYTDKLIF.

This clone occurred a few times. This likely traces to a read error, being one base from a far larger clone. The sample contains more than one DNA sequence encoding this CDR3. The CDR3 DNA sequence: TGTGCCTGTGACACCGGCGGTCCGGTCTTCTCTTTGACTGCACAACTCTTCTTT. Protein product: CACDTGGPVFSLTAQLFF. The genes are TRDV2 and TRDJ2; D unclear. CDR3 size: 18 residues. Per germline, CDR1 GEAIGNYY and CDR2 EKD.

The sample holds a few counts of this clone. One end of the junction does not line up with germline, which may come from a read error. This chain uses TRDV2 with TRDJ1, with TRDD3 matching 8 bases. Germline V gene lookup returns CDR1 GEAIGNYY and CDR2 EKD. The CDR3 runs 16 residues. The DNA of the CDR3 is TGTGCCTGTGCCCGCCGAGATACTGGGGATACTGATACACTCATCTTT. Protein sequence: CACARRDTGDTDTLIF.

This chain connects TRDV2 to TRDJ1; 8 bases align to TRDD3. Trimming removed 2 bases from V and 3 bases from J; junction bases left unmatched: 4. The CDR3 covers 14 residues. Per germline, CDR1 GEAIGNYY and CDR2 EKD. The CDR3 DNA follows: TGTGCCTGTGACAAGGGATACGGGGCCGATAAACTCATCTTT. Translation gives CACDKGYGADKLIF.

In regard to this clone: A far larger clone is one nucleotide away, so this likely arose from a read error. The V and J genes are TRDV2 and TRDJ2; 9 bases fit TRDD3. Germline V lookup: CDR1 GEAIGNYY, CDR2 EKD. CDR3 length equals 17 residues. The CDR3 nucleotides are TGTGCCTGTGACACGCGTCGCTGGGGGATTTTGACATCACAACTCTTCTTT. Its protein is CACDTRRWGILTSQLFF.

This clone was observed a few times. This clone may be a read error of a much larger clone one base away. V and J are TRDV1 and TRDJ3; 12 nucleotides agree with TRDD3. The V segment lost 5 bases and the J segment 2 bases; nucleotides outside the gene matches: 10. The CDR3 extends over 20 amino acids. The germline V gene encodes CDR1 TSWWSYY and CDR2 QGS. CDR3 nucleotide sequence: TGTGCTCTTGGGATGGATTTACTGGGGGATACAGCCTGGGACACCCGACAGATGTTTTTC. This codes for CALGMDLLGDTAWDTRQMFF.

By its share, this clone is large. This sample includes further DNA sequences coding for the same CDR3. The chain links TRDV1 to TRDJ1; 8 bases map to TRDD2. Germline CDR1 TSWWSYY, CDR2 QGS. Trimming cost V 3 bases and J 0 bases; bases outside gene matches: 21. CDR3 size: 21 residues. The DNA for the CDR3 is TGTGCTCTTGGGGACTGGCCTTCCTATCATCGTCTGACGAAGTACACCGATAAACTCATCTTT. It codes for CALGDWPSYHRLTKYTDKLIF.